This T cell receptor (beta chain) was recovered during a study of T cells in Graves' hyperthyroidism and ophthalmopathy. The investigators amplified TCR beta CDR3 regions from RNA transcripts. Primed by the HTBI set, a first-round RT-PCR was run on the TCR CDR3. Each CDR3 protein gets one entry after TCRdb re-called the multiplex PCR reads with MiXCR. The data hold nearly 750,000 distinct CDR3 sequences, with around 40% observed a single time. The authors deemed Graves' hyperthyroidism stable absent ophthalmopathy progression within 18 months. Of note for this clonotype: The junction differs from germline at one of its ends, possibly a read error.

This receptor was obtained from a woman between 35 and 50 years old with Graves' hyperthyroidism. Material: blood.

In DNA, the CDR3 is TGTGCCAGCAGCTCCCGGGCTAGCGGCGAACAAGATTACGAGCAGTGCTTC. Protein product: CASSSRASGEQDYEQCF. The chain carries TRBV25-1 and TRBJ2-7, with TRBD2 matching over 7 bases. Germline V CDR1 and CDR2: MGHDK, SYGVNS. The CDR3 runs 17 residues.